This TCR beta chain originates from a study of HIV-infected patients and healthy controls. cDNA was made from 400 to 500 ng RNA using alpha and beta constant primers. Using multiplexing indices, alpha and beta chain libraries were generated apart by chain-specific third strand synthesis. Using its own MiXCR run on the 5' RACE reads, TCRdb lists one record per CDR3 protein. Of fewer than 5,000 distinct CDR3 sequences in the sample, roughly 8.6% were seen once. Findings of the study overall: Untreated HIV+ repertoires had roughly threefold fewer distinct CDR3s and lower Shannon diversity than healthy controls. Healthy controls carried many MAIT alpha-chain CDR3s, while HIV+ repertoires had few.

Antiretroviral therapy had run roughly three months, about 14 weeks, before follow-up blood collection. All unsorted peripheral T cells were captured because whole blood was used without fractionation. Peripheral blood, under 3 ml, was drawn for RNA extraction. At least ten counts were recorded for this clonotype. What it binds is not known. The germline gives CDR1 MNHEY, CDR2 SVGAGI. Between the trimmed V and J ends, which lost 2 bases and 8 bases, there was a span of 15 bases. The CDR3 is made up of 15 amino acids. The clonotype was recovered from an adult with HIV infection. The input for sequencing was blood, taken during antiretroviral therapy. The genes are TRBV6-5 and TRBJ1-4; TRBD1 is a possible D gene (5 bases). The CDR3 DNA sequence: TGTGCCAGCAGTTACGCGCAGGGCTCTGAGGAAAAACTGTTTTTT. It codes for CASSYAQGSEEKLFF.